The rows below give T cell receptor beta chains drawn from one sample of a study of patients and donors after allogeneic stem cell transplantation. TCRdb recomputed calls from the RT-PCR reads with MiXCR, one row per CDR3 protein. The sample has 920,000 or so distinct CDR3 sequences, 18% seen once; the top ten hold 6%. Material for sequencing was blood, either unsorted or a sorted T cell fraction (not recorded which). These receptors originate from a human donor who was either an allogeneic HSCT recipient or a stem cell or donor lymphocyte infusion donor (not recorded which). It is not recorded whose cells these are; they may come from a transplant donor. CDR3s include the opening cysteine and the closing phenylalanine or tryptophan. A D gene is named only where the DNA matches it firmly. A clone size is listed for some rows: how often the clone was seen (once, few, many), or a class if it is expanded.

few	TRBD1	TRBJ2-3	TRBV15	CATSPGQGDTDTQYF	TGTGCCACCAGTCCCGGACAGGGCGACACAGATACGCAGTATTTT
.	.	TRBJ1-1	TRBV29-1	CSVVGILNTEAFF	TGCAGCGTTGTGGGAATCCTTAACACTGAAGCTTTCTTT
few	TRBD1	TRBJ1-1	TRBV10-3	CAIRAGTVNTEAFF	TGTGCCATCAGGGCCGGGACAGTGAACACTGAAGCTTTCTTT
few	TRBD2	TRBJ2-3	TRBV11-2	CASSLESRLAGDGRSTDTQYF	TGTGCCAGCAGCTTAGAGTCTAGGTTAGCGGGGGATGGGCGTAGCACAGATACGCAGTATTTT
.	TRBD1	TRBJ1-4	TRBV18	CASSPTGFNEKLFF	TGTGCCAGCTCACCGACAGGGTTTAATGAAAAACTGTTTTTT
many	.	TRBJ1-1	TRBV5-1	CASSFRGGQQTEKANTEAFF	TGCGCCAGCAGCTTTCGCGGAGGACAGCAAACAGAAAAGGCGAACACTGAAGCTTTCTTT
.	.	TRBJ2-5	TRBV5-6	CASSLEGRAGETQYF	TGTGCCAGCAGCTTGGAGGGCAGGGCAGGGGAGACCCAGTACTTC
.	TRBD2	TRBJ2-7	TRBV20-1	CSARSRAGAYEQYF	TGCAGTGCCCGCTCGAGGGCGGGGGCCTACGAGCAGTACTTC
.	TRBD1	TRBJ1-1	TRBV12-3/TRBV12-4	CASSLTTWTGGLGTEAFF	TGTGCCAGCAGTCTAACCACGTGGACAGGGGGTTTGGGGACTGAAGCTTTCTTT
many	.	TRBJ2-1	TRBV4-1	CASSQPYNEQFF	TGCGCCAGCAGCCAACCTTACAATGAGCAGTTCTTC
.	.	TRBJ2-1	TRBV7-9	CASSLLGLENEQFF	TGTGCCAGCAGCTTATTAGGGCTAGAGAATGAGCAGTTCTTC
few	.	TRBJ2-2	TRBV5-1	CASSLDASGNTGELFF	TGCGCCAGCAGCTTGGATGCATCCGGGAACACCGGGGAGCTGTTTTTT